This T cell receptor beta chain was retrieved from a study of blood T cells in healthy people across ages. Alongside a J-beta primer mix, a sample-barcoded 5' primer served in a second PCR lasting about 7 to 11 cycles. MiXCR, run by TCRdb on the 5' RACE reads, gives a single entry per CDR3 protein. The sample has 700,000 or so distinct CDR3 sequences; 40% to 50% are singletons. CDR1 is SQVTM and CDR2 is ANQGSEA in the germline V gene. The CDR3 length is 13 residues. This chain joins TRBV29-1 and TRBJ2-5, with a weak D call TRBD2 (7 bases). The DNA matches TRBJ2-7 better at its end, which makes the J call doubtful. Sequenced sample: blood. The sequence was obtained from a man aged 80 or over in good health. This CDR3 reads CSVSPGGLYEQYF. The DNA of the CDR3 is TGCAGCGTTTCCCCGGGGGGCCTTTACGAGCAGTACTTC.